This T cell receptor beta chain was obtained from a study of T-cell reconstitution after alpha-beta-depleted transplantation in children. V was clipped by 3 bases and J by 7 bases, with 15 bases between them. Germline V gene sequence: CDR1 LNHDA, CDR2 SQIVND (reference sequence). The CDR3 is made up of 15 amino acids. Using unique molecular identifiers, the investigators prepared the TCRbeta library. TCRdb reprocessed the PCR reads via MiXCR and lists one record per CDR3 protein. This table has about 100,000 distinct CDR3 sequences, under 9% appearing once. This clonotype has only a few counts. This specimen was PBMCs, taken before TCRalphabeta/CD19-depleted stem cell transplant. The sequence was collected from a boy between 2 and 10 years old with acute lymphoblastic leukemia, due to receive a stem cell transplant. V gene TRBV19 combines with J gene TRBJ2-2, with D possibly being TRBD1 or TRBD2 (5 bases each). DNA of the CDR3: TGTGCCAGTAGTATTCCGGGGACGGGTGGCGGGGAGCTGTTTTTT. It translates to CASSIPGTGGGELFF.